The next 30 T cell receptor beta chains were all read from a single sample in a study of T-cell reconstitution after alpha-beta-depleted transplantation in children. Unique molecular identifiers were incorporated during preparation of the TCRbeta library. TCRdb re-called the PCR reads through MiXCR, storing one row per CDR3 protein. The sample has 400,000 to 500,000 distinct CDR3 sequences; around 9.9% are singletons. The input for sequencing was PBMCs from the stem cell graft donor, taken from the stem cell graft. These receptors came from a human donor who donated a stem cell graft to a child with acute myeloid leukemia.

This clonotype appeared many times. The chain combines TRBV5-1 with TRBJ2-3; 8 nucleotides line up with TRBD1. The V segment lost 4 bases and the J segment 1 base; nucleotides outside the gene matches: 8. CDR1 SGHRS and CDR2 YFSETQ come from the germline V gene. The CDR3 has 16 residues. DNA for the CDR3: TGCGCCAGCAGCATGGGGCAGGGGGCCCGCACAGATACGCAGTATTTT. It translates to CASSMGQGARTDTQYF.

This chain joins TRBV5-5 and TRBJ2-5; 7 positions match TRBD1. Germline V gene lookup returns CDR1 SGHKS and CDR2 YYEKEE (reference sequence). V was clipped by 1 base and J by 0 bases; unmatched bases: 6. The CDR3 is 16 amino acids. CDR3 bases: TGTGCCAGCAGCTTGACTCCAGGGACAGACCAAGAGACCCAGTACTTC. This sequence encodes CASSLTPGTDQETQYF.

This clonotype turned up a few times. The CDR3 DNA reads TGCAGTGCTAGAGATGACTCTGCGCCCTTCAATGAGCAGTTCTTC. It is translated as CSARDDSAPFNEQFF. The chain uses TRBV20-1 and TRBJ2-1; no firm D call. CDR3 size: 15 residues. The V end was cut by 0 bases, the J end by 6 bases, with 15 bases between. The germline CDR1 and CDR2 sequences are DFQATT and SNEGSKA (reference sequence).

This chain connects TRBV7-6 to TRBJ2-1, with 8 bases aligning to TRBD2. CDR1 is SGHVS and CDR2 is FNYEAQ in the germline V gene. The CDR3 sequence is 15 residues long. V lost 5 bases to trimming and J lost 1 base; unmatched junction nucleotides: 4. CDR3 sequence: CASSRTSPSYNEQFF. The CDR3 DNA is TGTGCCAGCAGCCGGACTAGCCCTTCCTACAATGAGCAGTTCTTC.

The sample holds a few counts of this clonotype. V usage is TRBV6-1 and J usage is TRBJ2-7; D call uncertain. The CDR3 totals 14 residues. Trimming cost V 2 bases and J 3 bases, with 11 bases left between them. The germline CDR1 and CDR2 sequences are MNHNS and SASEGT. The CDR3, as DNA: TGTGCCAGCAGTGAATCGGTAGGGTACTACGAGCAGTACGTC. Translating it yields CASSESVGYYEQYV.

The sample holds many counts of this clonotype. The chain employs TRBV10-3 and TRBJ1-5; D uncertain. This CDR3 has 14 residues. Germline loops: CDR1 ENHRY, CDR2 SYGVKD. V lost 2 bases, J lost 7 bases, and 12 bases lay in between. The CDR3 reads CAISEGPAPQPQHF. The CDR3 DNA sequence: TGTGCCATCAGTGAGGGACCGGCCCCCCAGCCCCAGCATTTT.

This clonotype came up many times. The chain is built from TRBV5-6 and TRBJ2-5; D assignment may be TRBD1 or TRBD2 (6 bases each). The CDR3 length is 13 residues. V gave up 1 base and J gave up 5 bases, with 9 bases separating them. Germline V lookup: CDR1 SGHDT, CDR2 YYEEEE. The CDR3 loop is CASSLWGAETQYF. DNA of the CDR3: TGTGCCAGCAGCTTGTGGGGGGCGGAGACCCAGTACTTC.

In this sample, this clonotype turned up a few times. The rearrangement uses TRBV20-1 and TRBJ2-1; 7 positions match TRBD2. CDR1 is DFQATT, CDR2 SNEGSKA, per germline (reference sequence). The junction had 8 bases not matched to a gene; V was cut back by 3 bases and J by 6 bases. The CDR3 has 14 residues. This chain's CDR3 is CSASPPLAANEQFF. The CDR3, as DNA: TGCAGTGCTAGTCCCCCGCTAGCGGCCAATGAGCAGTTCTTC.

This clonotype came up a few times. This chain links TRBV19 with TRBJ2-1, with D possibly being TRBD1 (6 bases). V shed 6 bases and J shed 1 base, with 13 bases lying between them. The CDR3 runs 15 residues. CDR1 and CDR2 from the germline V gene are LNHDA and SQIVND (reference sequence). The CDR3 nucleotides read TGTGCCAGTAGCCAATCAGGGGCTTCCTACAATGAGCAGTTCTTC. It is translated as CASSQSGASYNEQFF.

In its sample, this clonotype was seen a few times. The rearrangement joins TRBV7-6 to TRBJ1-6; 12 bases are shared with TRBD1. J was trimmed by 8 bases and V by 4 bases; bases with no gene match: 12. CDR1 is SGHVS and CDR2 is FNYEAQ in the germline V gene. The CDR3 spans 18 residues. CDR3 protein: CASSYLAPGQGADSPLHF. CDR3 in DNA: TGTGCCAGCAGCTACTTAGCCCCGGGACAGGGGGCAGATTCACCCCTCCACTTT.

This clonotype showed up just a few times. The CDR3: CASSQGTSGQDEQYF. CDR3 sequence (DNA): TGCGCCAGCAGCCAAGGGACTAGCGGGCAGGACGAGCAGTACTTC. This chain uses TRBV4-3 with TRBJ2-7, with TRBD2 matching 11 bases. Germline CDR1 reads LGHNA; CDR2 reads YSLEER. This CDR3 has 15 amino acids. The trim removed 1 base at V and 5 bases at J, leaving 4 bases unmatched.

The V and J genes are TRBV7-2 and TRBJ2-5; a possible D gene is TRBD2 (6 bases). The length of the CDR3 is 14 residues. The germline gives CDR1 SGHTA, CDR2 FQGNSA. The ends were cut back, 5 bases at V and 7 bases at J, with 17 bases in the middle. CDR3 sequence: CASSPSAGPPTQYF. In DNA, the CDR3 is TGTGCCAGCAGCCCAAGCGCGGGACCCCCGACCCAGTACTTC.

The rearrangement joins TRBV6-2 or TRBV6-3 to TRBJ2-7, with 7 bases fitting TRBD1. The CDR3 extends over 14 amino acids. V dropped 7 bases and J dropped 7; count of bases not matched to a gene: 13. CDR1 is MNHEY, CDR2 SVGEGT, per germline. The CDR3 coding sequence is TGTGCCAGCATCGGGCTCCTGACAGGGTCGGAGCAGTACTTC. Protein product: CASIGLLTGSEQYF.

The chain has TRBV12-3 or TRBV12-4 and TRBJ1-6; no clear D gene. V lost 3 bases and J lost 0, with 12 bases in between. The CDR3 is 17 residues long. CDR3 sequence: CASSLGPVSSYNSPLHF. The CDR3, as DNA: TGTGCCAGCAGTTTGGGCCCGGTTAGCTCCTATAATTCACCCCTCCACTTT.

V is TRBV6-4 and J is TRBJ2-1; 8 bases agree with TRBD2. The CDR3 sequence is 14 residues long. The V gene's germline CDR1 is MRHNA and CDR2 SNTAGT. Losses at the gene ends were 2 bases for V and 9 bases for J; bases not matched to a gene: 6. CDR3 bases: TGTGCCAGCAGTGACGAAGGGACTAGGGGTGAGCAGTTCTTC. Translation: CASSDEGTRGEQFF.

This clonotype occurred a few times. The V and J genes are TRBV12-3 or TRBV12-4 and TRBJ2-2; 13 nucleotides match TRBD2. The CDR3 has 16 residues. With 4 bases clipped from V and 6 bases from J, the junction kept 5 bases outside the gene matches. The CDR3 DNA is TGTGCCAGCAGTTATACTAGCGGGGGGGCTCCCGGGGAGCTGTTTTTT. Encoded protein: CASSYTSGGAPGELFF.

This clonotype came up a few times. V gene TRBV6-1 combines with J gene TRBJ2-5; 10 nucleotides match TRBD1. Germline trimming cut 8 bases from V and 5 bases from J; bases unmatched to any gene: 11. This CDR3 is 15 amino acids long. The germline V gene encodes CDR1 MNHNS and CDR2 SASEGT. DNA for the CDR3: TGTGCCAGCGGACGACAGGGGGCTGTACAGGAGACCCAGTACTTC. It yields the protein CASGRQGAVQETQYF.

The gene calls are TRBV20-1 and TRBJ2-7, with 7 nucleotides matching TRBD1. Germline lookup yields CDR1 DFQATT and CDR2 SNEGSKA (reference sequence). With 3 bases clipped from V and 10 bases from J, the junction kept 9 bases outside the gene matches. The CDR3 contains 12 residues. DNA of the CDR3: TGCAGTGCTAGCCTGACAGGGCACGGACAGTACTTC. Amino acid sequence: CSASLTGHGQYF.

This chain joins TRBV12-3 or TRBV12-4 and TRBJ2-6; 8 positions agree with TRBD1. The CDR3 has 18 residues. V shed 4 bases, J shed 0 bases, and the junction held 8 bases outside the gene matches. The CDR3 nucleotides are TGTGCCAGCAGTTCGGGACAGGCGCTTTTCTCTGGGGCCAACGTCCTGACTTTC. Translating gives CASSSGQALFSGANVLTF.

Concerning this clonotype itself: Just one base apart from a much larger clone, this may be a read error. This sequence joins TRBV2 and TRBJ1-1; 8 nucleotides agree with TRBD1. This CDR3 is 14 amino acids long. Germline lookup yields CDR1 SNHLY and CDR2 FYNNEI. Here the CDR3 reads CAISLDRGVTEAFF. The CDR3 DNA follows: TGTGCCATCAGTCTCGACAGGGGAGTCACTGAAGCTTTCTTT.

Only a few counts were recorded for this clonotype. The genes are TRBV5-1 and TRBJ2-3, with 15 bases identical to TRBD2. This CDR3 contains 16 residues. Germline loops: CDR1 SGHRS, CDR2 YFSETQ. V lost 3 bases and J lost 5; bases outside the gene matches: 4. The CDR3 sequence is CASSWTSGRALDTQYF. DNA for the CDR3: TGCGCCAGCAGCTGGACTAGCGGGAGGGCCTTAGATACGCAGTATTTT. Filled out from reference TRBV5-1 and TRBJ2-3, the complete variable domain reads KAGVTQTPRYLIKTRGQQVTLSCSPISGHRSVSWYQQTPGQGLQFLFEYFSETQRNKGNFPGRFSGRQFSNSRSEMNVSTLELGDSALYLCASSWTSGRALDTQYFGPGTRLTVL.

This chain connects TRBV7-2 to TRBJ1-1, with D hard to call. Trimming removed 1 base at V and 5 bases at J, with 11 bases between. CDR1 and CDR2 from the germline V gene are SGHTA and FQGNSA. CDR3 length: 14 amino acids. CDR3 region: CASSLGWAATEAFF. As DNA, the CDR3 is TGTGCCAGCAGCTTAGGATGGGCGGCGACTGAAGCTTTCTTT.

There are a few counts of this clonotype. The chain combines TRBV12-3 or TRBV12-4 with TRBJ1-5; D is undetermined. The length of the CDR3 is 16 residues. V lost 5 bases, J lost 7 bases, and 21 bases lay in between. The CDR3 region is CASSSSLGIRAQPQHF. The CDR3 DNA reads TGTGCCAGCAGTAGTTCGTTGGGCATAAGGGCCCAGCCCCAGCATTTT.

This clonotype was detected many times. The chain joins TRBV28 to TRBJ2-7; no clear D gene. V was shortened by 4 bases and J by 2 bases, with 9 bases between the two germline ends. There are 13 residues in the CDR3. CDR1 and CDR2 (germline): MDHEN, SYDVKM. Written as DNA, the CDR3 is TGTGCCAGCAGTTCCCATATGGCCTACGAGCAGTACTTC. It encodes CASSSHMAYEQYF.

The chain carries TRBV12-3 or TRBV12-4 and TRBJ1-1; no definite D call. V lost 6 bases and J 7 bases, leaving 9 bases between the germline ends. There are 11 residues in the CDR3. CDR3 sequence (DNA): TGTGCCAGCAGCTGGGCCCTTGAAGCTTTCTTT. Residues: CASSWALEAFF.

This clonotype was counted only a few times. The chain has TRBV11-2 and TRBJ2-1; either TRBD1 or TRBD2 may fit D (5 bases each). Deletions cut 2 bases from V and 9 bases from J, with 17 bases between. Germline lookup yields CDR1 SGHAT and CDR2 FQNNGV. The CDR3 extends over 15 amino acids. CDR3 nucleotide sequence: TGTGCCAGCAGCTTAATCAGGGACGGAGGTCGTGAGCAGTTCTTC. Its protein product is CASSLIRDGGREQFF.

This clonotype was seen ten or more times. The V and J genes are TRBV7-2 and TRBJ1-2; 10 bases align to TRBD1. Germline values: CDR1 SGHTA, CDR2 FQGNSA. The CDR3 runs 15 residues. J gave up 5 bases and V 4 bases, and 7 bases lay outside the gene matches. The CDR3 spells CASSSYRDRGYGYTF. The CDR3 DNA is TGTGCCAGCAGCTCCTACCGGGACAGGGGATATGGCTACACCTTC.

This clonotype was found a few times. The rearrangement joins TRBV20-1 to TRBJ2-1; D not resolved. CDR1 DFQATT and CDR2 SNEGSKA come from the germline V gene (reference sequence). The CDR3 consists of 11 residues. V dropped 6 bases and J dropped 8 bases, with 11 bases sitting between them. CDR3 sequence reads: CSAEPGDEQFF. Here the CDR3 DNA reads TGCAGTGCAGAGCCTGGGGATGAGCAGTTCTTC.

This clonotype has more than one count but fewer than ten. The J gene is TRBJ2-5, the V gene TRBV29-1; D call uncertain. CDR3 size: 11 residues. From germline, CDR1 is SQVTM and CDR2 ANQGSEA. V lost 5 bases to trimming and J lost 5 bases, with 9 bases between them. CDR3 nucleotide sequence: TGCAGCGTTTCATCTCGGGAGACCCAGTACTTC. Amino acid sequence: CSVSSRETQYF.

This clonotype was seen repeatedly, ten times or more. CDR3: CASSYLQETQYF. For the CDR3, the DNA is TGTGCCAGCAGCTACCTTCAAGAGACCCAGTACTTC. J is TRBJ2-5 and V is TRBV7-6; D is unresolved. Trimming removed 4 bases at V and 2 bases at J, with 5 bases between. This CDR3 contains 12 residues. In germline, CDR1 is SGHVS, CDR2 FNYEAQ. The whole variable domain, remainder taken from reference TRBV7-6 and TRBJ2-5, is GAGVSQSPRYKVTKRGQDVALRCDPISGHVSLYWYRQALGQGPEFLTYFNYEAQQDKSGLPNDRFSAERPEGSISTLTIQRTEQRDSAMYRCASSYLQETQYFGPGTRLLVL.